The clone carrying this TCR beta chain showed up just once. Its cognate antigen is unknown. The germline CDR1 and CDR2 sequences are SGHTA and FQGNSA. This CDR3 contains 15 residues. Trimming cost V 5 bases and J 5 bases; bases outside gene matches: 9. The record originates from a study of blood T cells in healthy people across ages. Study-wide results and limits: The donors' CMV status was not determined, possibly confounding changes in expanded clonotypes. Both higher diversity and more naive CD4+ cells marked long-lived donors when set against aged donors.

Sample donors were healthy Caucasian individuals that came from Russia, aged 6 to 90. Per-sample yields of isolated PBMCs were at least 6 million. Together with a sample-barcoded 5' primer, a J-beta primer mix was included in a second PCR lasting about 7 to 12 cycles. TCRdb re-called the 5' RACE reads through MiXCR, storing one row per CDR3 protein. The table includes 2 million or so distinct CDR3 sequences, approximately 50% detected once. Specimen: blood. V and J are TRBV7-2 and TRBJ2-3; 8 nucleotides align to TRBD1. This clonotype originated in a woman in her thirties or forties in good health. Here the CDR3 DNA reads TGTGCCAGCAGCCGCGCAACAGGGGGGATAGATACGCAGTATTTT. It translates to CASSRATGGIDTQYF.